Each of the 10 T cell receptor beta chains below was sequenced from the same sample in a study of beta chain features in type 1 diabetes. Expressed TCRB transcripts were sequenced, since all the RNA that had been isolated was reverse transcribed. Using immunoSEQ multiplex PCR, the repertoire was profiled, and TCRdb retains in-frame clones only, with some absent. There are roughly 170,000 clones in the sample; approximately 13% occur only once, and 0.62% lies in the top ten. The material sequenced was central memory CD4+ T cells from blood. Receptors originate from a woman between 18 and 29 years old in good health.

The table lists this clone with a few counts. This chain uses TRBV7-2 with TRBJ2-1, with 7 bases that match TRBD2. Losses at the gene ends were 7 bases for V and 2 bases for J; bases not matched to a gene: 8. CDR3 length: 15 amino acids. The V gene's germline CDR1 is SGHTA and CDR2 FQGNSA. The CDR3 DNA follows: TGTGCCAGCACCACGAGCGGGATCACCTACAATGAGCAGTTCTTC. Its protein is CASTTSGITYNEQFF.

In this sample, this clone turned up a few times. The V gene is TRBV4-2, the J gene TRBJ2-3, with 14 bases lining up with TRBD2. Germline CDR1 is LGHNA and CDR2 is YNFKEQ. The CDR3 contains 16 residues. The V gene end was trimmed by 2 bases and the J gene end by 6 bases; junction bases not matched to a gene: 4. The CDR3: CASSQPGLAGEDTQYF. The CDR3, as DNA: TGTGCCAGCAGCCAACCGGGACTAGCGGGAGAGGATACGCAGTATTTT.

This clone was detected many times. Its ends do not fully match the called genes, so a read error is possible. The CDR3 DNA reads as TGTGCCAGCAGTGACTCTCGGGGCTCCTACAATGAGCAGTTCTTC. Amino acids: CASSDSRGSYNEQFF. The V and J genes are TRBV6-6 and TRBJ2-1, with a tentative D call TRBD2 (5 bases). Germline V gene sequence: CDR1 MNHNY, CDR2 SVGAGI (reference sequence). The CDR3 is made up of 15 amino acids.

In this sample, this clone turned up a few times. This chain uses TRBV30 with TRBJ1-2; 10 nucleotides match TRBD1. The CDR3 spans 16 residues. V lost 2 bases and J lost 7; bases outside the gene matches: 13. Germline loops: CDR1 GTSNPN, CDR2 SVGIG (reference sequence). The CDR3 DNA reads TGTGCCTGGAGTTCCACTCTACTCGGGACAGGGGTTGGCTACACCTTC. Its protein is CAWSSTLLGTGVGYTF.

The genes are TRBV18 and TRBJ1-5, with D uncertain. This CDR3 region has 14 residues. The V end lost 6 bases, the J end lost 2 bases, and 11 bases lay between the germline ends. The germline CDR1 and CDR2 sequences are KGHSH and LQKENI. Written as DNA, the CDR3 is TGTGCCAGCTCCTCTCTAAAAGGCAATCAGCCCCAGCATTTT. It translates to CASSSLKGNQPQHF.

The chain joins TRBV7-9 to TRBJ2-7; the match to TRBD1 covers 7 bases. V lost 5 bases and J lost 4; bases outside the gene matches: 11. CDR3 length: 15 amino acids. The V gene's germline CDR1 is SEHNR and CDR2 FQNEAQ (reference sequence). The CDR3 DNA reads TGTGCCAGCAGCCAGAGGGGGCCCACGGGGTACGAGCAGTACTTC. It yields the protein CASSQRGPTGYEQYF.

The CDR3 nucleotides read TGTGCCAGCAGTTACTCGAGGGGGCTGGCTGAAGCTTTCTTT. Translated: CASSYSRGLAEAFF. The chain recombines TRBV6-5 with TRBJ1-1; TRBD1 agrees at 7 bases. Germline V lookup: CDR1 MNHEY, CDR2 SVGAGI. V lost 0 bases and J lost 6; bases outside the gene matches: 4. The CDR3 loop spans 14 amino acids.

CDR3 DNA: TGTGCCAGCAGCCAAGCTAGCGGGAGAAATTACAATGAGCAGTTCTTC. This codes for CASSQASGRNYNEQFF. The chain combines TRBV4-2 with TRBJ2-1; TRBD2 aligns across 10 bases. CDR1 and CDR2 (germline): LGHNA, YNFKEQ. CDR3 length equals 16 residues. Trimming took 1 base from V and 4 from J; bases not matched to a gene: 4.

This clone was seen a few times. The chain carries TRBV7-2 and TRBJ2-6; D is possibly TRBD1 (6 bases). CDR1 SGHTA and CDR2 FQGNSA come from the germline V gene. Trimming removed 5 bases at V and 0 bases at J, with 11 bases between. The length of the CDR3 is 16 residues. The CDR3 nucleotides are TGTGCCAGCAGCCCACGGACAGCCTCTGGGGCCAACGTCCTGACTTTC. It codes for CASSPRTASGANVLTF.

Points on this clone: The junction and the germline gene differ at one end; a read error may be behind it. This CDR3 is CASSLATSGERKVF. The CDR3 bases are TGCGCCAGCAGCTTGGCGACTAGCGGGGAACGAAAGGTCTTC. The rearrangement joins TRBV5-1 to TRBJ2-7; 11 bases match TRBD2. Germline V CDR1 and CDR2: SGHRS, YFSETQ. This CDR3 has 14 amino acids.